Below are 28 T cell receptor beta chains sequenced from a single sample in a study of molecular identifiers for immune sequencing clone quantification. TCRdb fed the PCR reads into MiXCR, producing one record per CDR3 protein. The profile shows about 65,000 distinct CDR3 sequences, less than 20% of them singletons. The source material was naive CD8+ T cells from blood, with Jurkat cell RNA spiked in. Subset of the sample: FACS-sorted CD8+CD4-CCR7+CD45RA+ naive T cells. All receptors derive from a human donor in good health. Some libraries in this study had Jurkat cell RNA spiked in.

This clonotype was seen repeatedly, ten times or more. The gene calls are TRBV29-1 and TRBJ2-7; the D gene is possibly TRBD2 (5 bases). CDR3 length: 13 amino acids. Trimming removed 3 bases from V and 2 bases from J, with 11 bases in between. The germline V gene has CDR1 SQVTM and CDR2 ANQGSEA. For the CDR3, the DNA is TGCAGCGTTGATGGTGGGGAGACCTACGAGCAGTACTTC. Translating it yields CSVDGGETYEQYF.

There are many counts of this clonotype. The V and J genes are TRBV5-4 and TRBJ2-7; D unclear. Germline CDR1 reads SGHNT; CDR2 reads YYREEE (reference sequence). Between the trimmed V and J ends, which lost 0 bases and 3 bases, there was a span of 10 bases. CDR3 length: 14 residues. In nucleotides, the CDR3 is TGTGCCAGCAGCTTGGCCCCGCAAGGCTACGAGCAGTACTTC. Translation gives CASSLAPQGYEQYF.

The CDR3: CASSWRGGGGYGYTF. In DNA, the CDR3 is TGTGCCAGCAGTTGGCGGGGTGGGGGTGGATATGGCTACACCTTC. The chain carries TRBV6-5 and TRBJ1-2; D is perhaps TRBD1 (5 bases). V dropped 4 bases and J dropped 5 bases, with 17 bases sitting between them. Germline CDR1 reads MNHEY; CDR2 reads SVGAGI. The CDR3 is 15 residues long.

This clonotype was counted many times. Written as DNA, the CDR3 is TGTGCCAGCAGCTCGTCTATTCTAGCGGGGCAAGAGACCCAGTACTTC. Translation: CASSSSILAGQETQYF. The rearrangement links TRBV7-9 to TRBJ2-5; 9 bases map to TRBD2. The CDR3 contains 16 residues. V shed 4 bases and J 2 bases; nucleotides not matched to a gene: 8. Germline values: CDR1 SEHNR, CDR2 FQNEAQ (reference sequence).

In this sample, this clonotype turned up many times. This chain joins TRBV3-1 and TRBJ2-7, with TRBD2 identical over 11 bases. This CDR3 has 15 amino acids. Germline values: CDR1 LGHDT, CDR2 YNNKEL (reference sequence). V was clipped by 3 bases and J by 6 bases; unmatched bases: 7. The chain's CDR3 is CASSHRLAGLTEQYF. The CDR3 nucleotides read TGTGCCAGCAGCCACCGACTAGCGGGACTTACCGAGCAGTACTTC.

The table lists this clonotype with many counts. As DNA, the CDR3 is TGCGCCAGCATGGGAAACACTGAAGCTTTCTTT. It translates to CASMGNTEAFF. The chain links TRBV10-2 to TRBJ1-1, with D hard to call. Trimming took 7 bases from V and 2 from J, leaving 5 bases between them. Germline CDR1 reads WSHSY; CDR2 reads SAAADI. CDR3 size: 11 residues.

This clonotype was recorded many times. The chain couples TRBV2 to TRBJ2-3, with 11 bases that match TRBD2. CDR3 length equals 16 residues. Germline values: CDR1 SNHLY, CDR2 FYNNEI. V lost 4 bases to trimming and J lost 2 bases; unmatched junction nucleotides: 5. The CDR3: CASSATSGTLTDTQYF. CDR3 DNA: TGTGCCAGCAGTGCGACTAGCGGGACCCTCACAGATACGCAGTATTTT.

At least ten counts were recorded for this clonotype. The chain joins TRBV4-1 to TRBJ2-2, with 14 bases aligning to TRBD2. The trim removed 4 bases at V and 13 bases at J, leaving 8 bases unmatched. The CDR3 runs 15 residues. CDR1 and CDR2 from the germline V gene are MGHRA and YSYEKL. CDR3 protein: CASSPRLAGGFVLFF. The CDR3 DNA reads as TGCGCCAGCAGCCCGAGACTAGCGGGAGGGTTCGTGCTGTTTTTT.

The chain combines TRBV7-9 with TRBJ2-3; D is ambiguous. CDR3 length equals 14 residues. V was shortened by 6 bases and J by 3 bases, with 13 bases between the two germline ends. Germline V gene lookup returns CDR1 SEHNR and CDR2 FQNEAQ (reference sequence). CDR3 loop: CASSLSSGTDTQYF. DNA for the CDR3: TGTGCCAGCAGTCTTTCCAGTGGTACAGATACGCAGTATTTT.

This clonotype was detected ten times or more. The chain is built from TRBV5-1 and TRBJ2-1; D uncertain. The V end lost 0 bases, the J end lost 3 bases, and 16 bases lay between the germline ends. The CDR3 loop spans 17 amino acids. Per germline, CDR1 SGHRS and CDR2 YFSETQ. Written as DNA, the CDR3 is TGCGCCAGCAGCTTGGGGACCGGCGGAAAATTCTACAATGAGCAGTTCTTC. This gives the protein CASSLGTGGKFYNEQFF.

This clonotype was counted ten times or more. The V gene is TRBV19, the J gene TRBJ1-5; D is uncertain. The V end lost 3 bases, the J end lost 0 bases, and 12 bases lay between the germline ends. CDR3 length: 16 amino acids. Looked up from germline, CDR1 is LNHDA and CDR2 is SQIVND (reference sequence). Here the CDR3 reads CASSIMGDYSNQPQHF. Here the CDR3 DNA reads TGTGCCAGTAGTATCATGGGCGATTATAGCAATCAGCCCCAGCATTTT.

This clonotype was seen a handful of times. This chain links TRBV3-1 with TRBJ2-7, with unresolved D. V lost 5 bases and J lost 4, with 9 bases in between. The CDR3 is 12 amino acids. The germline CDR1 and CDR2 sequences are LGHDT and YNNKEL (reference sequence). In nucleotides, the CDR3 is TGTGCCAGCAGCGAGCAGTATTACGAGCAGTACTTC. Translating gives CASSEQYYEQYF.

This clonotype was counted at least ten times. J is TRBJ2-3 and V is TRBV7-2; D gene ambiguous. The V gene's germline CDR1 is SGHTA and CDR2 FQGNSA. The CDR3 runs 13 residues. With 4 bases removed from V and 4 bases from J, the gap between germline ends came to 9 bases. The CDR3 protein is CASSWSAPDTQYF. The CDR3, as DNA: TGTGCCAGCAGCTGGTCGGCCCCAGATACGCAGTATTTT. The variable domain in full, with the rest retrieved from reference TRBV7-2 and TRBJ2-3, is GAGVSQSPSNKVTEKGKDVELRCDPISGHTALYWYRQSLGQGLEFLIYFQGNSAPDKSGLPSDRFSAERTGGSVSTLTIQRTQQEDSAVYLCASSWSAPDTQYFGPGTRLTVL.

A few counts support this clonotype. The V and J genes are TRBV18 and TRBJ2-1, with 7 bases aligning to TRBD2. V was clipped by 1 base and J by 9 bases; unmatched bases: 15. CDR1 is KGHSH and CDR2 is LQKENI in the germline V gene. The CDR3 contains 17 residues. Here the CDR3 reads CASSPHNTGTNPREQFF. The CDR3 nucleotides are TGTGCCAGCTCACCACACAACACCGGGACTAACCCCCGTGAGCAGTTCTTC.

The chain employs TRBV20-1 and TRBJ2-7; D is undetermined. The V gene's germline CDR1 is DFQATT and CDR2 SNEGSKA (reference sequence). V lost 2 bases, J lost 3 bases, and 11 bases lay in between. The CDR3 runs 13 residues. DNA for the CDR3: TGCAGTGCTAGAACCACAAGCAGCTACGAGCAGTACTTC. As protein: CSARTTSSYEQYF.

The rearrangement uses TRBV13 and TRBJ2-4, with 14 bases that match TRBD2. Germline-derived CDR1 and CDR2 are PRHDT and FYEKMQ (reference sequence). The CDR3 is 18 residues long. With V trimmed by 5 bases and J by 1 base, 7 bases remained unmatched. CDR3 protein: CASSPGTSGGIAKNIQYF. CDR3 DNA: TGTGCCAGCAGCCCCGGGACTAGCGGGGGAATCGCCAAAAACATTCAGTACTTC.

This clonotype was seen at least ten times. V gene TRBV14 combines with J gene TRBJ2-7; 8 bases line up with TRBD1. V shed 5 bases and J 4 bases; nucleotides not matched to a gene: 7. Germline V lookup: CDR1 SGHDN, CDR2 FVKESK. The CDR3 covers 14 residues. The CDR3 protein is CASSYGQGRYEQYF. The CDR3 bases are TGTGCCAGCAGCTACGGACAGGGCCGTTACGAGCAGTACTTC.

This clonotype was recorded many times. This sequence joins TRBV12-3 or TRBV12-4 and TRBJ2-2; D is unclear. Trimming stripped 6 bases from V and 9 bases from J, with 11 bases between. The CDR3 totals 12 residues. The CDR3: CASRGPGRELFF. The CDR3 DNA reads TGTGCCAGCAGAGGACCCGGTAGGGAGCTGTTTTTT.

Turning to this clonotype: A junction end diverges from the germline sequence, so it may reflect a read error. The rearrangement joins TRBV7-8 to TRBJ2-4, with 11 bases identical to TRBD1. Germline CDR1 is SGHVS and CDR2 is FQNEAQ. The CDR3 covers 17 residues. The CDR3 here is CASRGTGGGLAKNIRYF. CDR3 sequence (DNA): TGTGCCAGCAGAGGGACAGGGGGGGGACTAGCCAAAAACATTCGGTACTTC.

This clonotype was seen a few times. The genes are TRBV27 and TRBJ2-7; a possible D gene is TRBD2 (5 bases). The germline CDR1 and CDR2 sequences are MNHEY and SMNVEV (reference sequence). The V and J ends lost 6 bases and 6 bases respectively, with 21 bases between them. CDR3 length: 15 residues. Here the CDR3 DNA reads TGTGCCAGCAGAGGAGCGGACCGAGTTCCGGGCGAGCAGTACTTC. Residues: CASRGADRVPGEQYF.

This clonotype was counted ten times or more. The gene calls are TRBV6-2 or TRBV6-3 and TRBJ2-3; 9 positions match TRBD2. The V gene's germline CDR1 is MNHEY and CDR2 SVGEGT. The CDR3 is made up of 16 amino acids. V trimming: 4 bases; J trimming: 0 bases; junction bases outside the gene matches: 5. CDR3 sequence reads: CASSFGSGRSTDTQYF. DNA for the CDR3: TGTGCCAGCAGTTTTGGTAGCGGGAGAAGCACAGATACGCAGTATTTT.

With respect to this clonotype: At one end, the junction sequence differs from germline, possibly due to a read error. V is TRBV30 and J is TRBJ1-1; unclear D gene. Per the germline V gene, CDR1 is GTSNPN and CDR2 is SVGIG (reference sequence). The CDR3 extends over 15 amino acids. The CDR3 DNA is TGTGCCAGGAGTGTCGGAGGGAGGAGCTGGACTGAAGCTTTCTTT. This codes for CARSVGGRSWTEAFF.

Details on this clonotype: The junction shows a germline mismatch at one end, possibly a read error. The chain combines TRBV9 with TRBJ2-1; a weak D match, TRBD2 (6 bases). This CDR3 spans 13 amino acids. Germline lookup yields CDR1 SGDLS and CDR2 YYNGEE. The CDR3 DNA sequence: TGTGCCGGCAGCGGCCGGGAGTCCAATGAGCAGTTCTTC. Amino acid sequence: CAGSGRESNEQFF. Complete variable domain (other parts from reference TRBV9 and TRBJ2-1): DSGVTQTPKHLITATGQRVTLRCSPRSGDLSVYWYQQSLDQGLQFLIQYYNGEERAKGNILERFSAQQFPDLHSELNLSSLELGDSALYFCAGSGRESNEQFFGPGTRLTVL.

This clonotype has at least ten counts. The chain combines TRBV24-1 with TRBJ2-1; 9 bases match TRBD1. Germline lookup yields CDR1 KGHDR and CDR2 SFDVKD. The CDR3 extends over 16 amino acids. Losses at the gene ends were 1 base for V and 9 bases for J; bases not matched to a gene: 9. In nucleotides, the CDR3 is TGTGCCACCAGTGATTTAGTGGGGACAGGGTCCGGTGAGCAGTTCTTC. Translated, it gives CATSDLVGTGSGEQFF.

This clonotype was detected ten times or more. This chain joins TRBV12-3 or TRBV12-4 and TRBJ2-3, with TRBD2 identical over 7 bases. The trim removed 5 bases at V and 1 base at J, leaving 3 bases unmatched. The CDR3 runs to 14 residues. CDR3: CASSPSGGTDTQYF. The CDR3 region has the DNA TGTGCCAGCAGTCCGAGCGGGGGCACAGATACGCAGTATTTT.

At least ten counts were recorded for this clonotype. The V call is TRBV7-2, the J call TRBJ1-2; 7 bases agree with TRBD1. Losses at the gene ends were 6 bases for V and 6 bases for J; bases not matched to a gene: 10. Germline V CDR1 and CDR2: SGHTA, FQGNSA. The CDR3 loop spans 14 amino acids. DNA for the CDR3: TGTGCCAGCAGGCCAGGGGGTGTGGGCGATGGCTACACCTTC. Amino acid sequence: CASRPGGVGDGYTF.

This clonotype was seen a handful of times. The CDR3 sequence: CASSWEDTGELFF. CDR3 coding DNA: TGCGCCAGCAGCTGGGAGGACACCGGGGAGCTGTTTTTT. The chain employs TRBV4-1 and TRBJ2-2; D perhaps matches TRBD2 (6 bases). The CDR3 extends over 13 amino acids. Germline V gene lookup returns CDR1 MGHRA and CDR2 YSYEKL. Trimming removed 5 bases at V and 3 bases at J, with 7 bases between.

This clonotype was recorded at least ten times. Written as DNA, the CDR3 is TGTGCCAGTAGTATAGGGGACAGGGAGGAGCGCAATCAGCCCCAGCATTTT. Its translation is CASSIGDREERNQPQHF. This chain connects TRBV19 to TRBJ1-5; TRBD1 agrees at 9 bases. The CDR3 is made up of 17 amino acids. Trimming took 1 base from V and 2 from J; bases not matched to a gene: 6. Per germline, CDR1 LNHDA and CDR2 SQIVND (reference sequence).